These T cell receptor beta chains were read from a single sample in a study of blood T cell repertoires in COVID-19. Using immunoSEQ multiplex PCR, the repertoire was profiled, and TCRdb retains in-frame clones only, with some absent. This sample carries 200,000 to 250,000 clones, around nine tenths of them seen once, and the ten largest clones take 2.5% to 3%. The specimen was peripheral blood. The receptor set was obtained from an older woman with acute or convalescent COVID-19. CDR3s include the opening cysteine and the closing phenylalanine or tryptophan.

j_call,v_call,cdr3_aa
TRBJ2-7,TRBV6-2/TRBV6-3,CASSPRDRQYF
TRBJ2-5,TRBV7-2,CASSFRLAGTQETQYF
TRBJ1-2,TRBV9,CASSLGTGDYGYTF
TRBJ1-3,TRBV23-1,CASSHTGGYSGNTIYF
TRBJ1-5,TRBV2,CAIRLVGTGDQPQHF
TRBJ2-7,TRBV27,CASSLQGINSYEQYF
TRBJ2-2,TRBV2,CASSVEVRASGELFF
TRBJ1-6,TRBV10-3,CASMAKGNSPLHF
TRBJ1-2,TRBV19,CASSPGTGGAGGYTF
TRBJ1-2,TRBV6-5,CASSSQGWGYTF
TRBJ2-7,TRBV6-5,CASSYDRWGSYEQYF
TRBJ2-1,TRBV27,CASSSRDYYNEQFF
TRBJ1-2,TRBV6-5,CASSINRVSDGYTF
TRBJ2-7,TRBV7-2,CASSYHYEQYF
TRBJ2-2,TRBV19,CASNRGGWGTGELFF
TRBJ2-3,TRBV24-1,CATSDDDRGRGDTQYF
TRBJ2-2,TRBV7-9,CASSLARSYANTGELFF
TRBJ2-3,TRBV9,CASSPLVGGVNTQYF
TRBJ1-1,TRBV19,CASSIGQANEAFF
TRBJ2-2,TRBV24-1,CATGQANTGELFF
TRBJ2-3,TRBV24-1,CATSPGPTVLKVDTQYF
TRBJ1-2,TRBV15,CATRSDSASYGYTF
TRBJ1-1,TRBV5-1,CASSPYRGGTEAFF
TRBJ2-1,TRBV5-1,CASSLVGLAWNEQFF
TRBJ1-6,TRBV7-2,CASSLNRDRSPLHF
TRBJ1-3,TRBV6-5,CASSYSGGRTNTIYF
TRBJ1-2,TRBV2,CASSGQNYGYTF
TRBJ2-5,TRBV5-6,CASSSRPRGPTWKETQYF
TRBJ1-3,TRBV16,CASSQSPGRHTIYF
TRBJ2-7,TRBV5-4,CASSPAAGIEYEQYF
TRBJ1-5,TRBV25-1,CASSPAQGSNQPQHF
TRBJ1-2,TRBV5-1,CASSRSGTDLLDGYTF
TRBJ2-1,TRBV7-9,CASSLEALAGEQFF
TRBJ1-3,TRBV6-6,CASSPRVPGNTIYF
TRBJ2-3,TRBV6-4,CASSDSPSGAVDTQYF
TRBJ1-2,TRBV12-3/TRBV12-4,CASSFGQGHGYTF
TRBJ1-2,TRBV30,CAWTRQGGGYTF
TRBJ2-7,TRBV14,CASSNRQVYYEQYF
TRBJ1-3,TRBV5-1,CASSLGDRTSGNTIYF
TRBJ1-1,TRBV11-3,CASSLDRGTEAFF
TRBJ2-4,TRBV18,CASSPMGGRNIQYF
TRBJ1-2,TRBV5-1,CASSADSTNYGYTF
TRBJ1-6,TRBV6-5,CASTSGTGNSPLHF
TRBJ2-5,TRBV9,CASSVHWLDGETQYF
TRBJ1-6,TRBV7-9,CASSLPPRAGQDNSPLHF
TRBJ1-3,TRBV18,CASSPLREADTIYF
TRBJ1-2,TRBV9,CASSPGQGSNYGYTF
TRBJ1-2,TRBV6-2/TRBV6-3,CASSYTSLESYTF
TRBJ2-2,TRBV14,CASSLRQVIFTGELFF
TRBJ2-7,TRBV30,CAWSVRQGSDEQYF
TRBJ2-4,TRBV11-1,CASSLALAGGNIQYF
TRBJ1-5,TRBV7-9,CASSPGGNQPQHF
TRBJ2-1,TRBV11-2,CASSLGPSGGVYNEQFF
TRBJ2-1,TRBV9,CASSVVQVGFF
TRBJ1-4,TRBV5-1,CASSLTTGDQPGEKLFF
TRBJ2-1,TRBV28,CASSPVAGSSYNEQFF
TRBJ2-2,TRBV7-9,CASSPSGTGELFF
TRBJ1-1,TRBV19,CASSNTGATEAFF